The source of this T cell receptor beta chain is a study of T cell responses to AZD1222 COVID-19 vaccine. Study details: Second doses that came at about 4 or about 12 weeks were put together.

The CDR3 totals 15 residues. The germline gives CDR1 MDHEN, CDR2 SYDVKM. Between the trimmed V and J ends, which lost 7 bases and 1 base, there was a span of 13 bases. Overall study results and limits: Seropositivity was recorded at baseline in only 6 or 7 AZD1222 recipients. Reports indicate that nearly half of spike-specific TCRs are directed at unmutated variant regions.

Clones were sequenced by immunoSEQ multiplex PCR, and TCRdb holds only the in-frame ones, with some missing. The data show roughly 93,000 clones, with 80% to 90% seen just once and 1.6% held by the top ten. On this clone itself: Its antigen is currently unknown.

The source is an adult in good health. The sequenced sample was peripheral blood, obtained on day 0 of AZD1222 vaccination. The chain links TRBV28 to TRBJ2-2; D not resolved. CDR3 region: CASTSGWLNTGELFF. CDR3 nucleotides: TGTGCCAGCACTTCCGGCTGGCTGAACACCGGGGAGCTGTTTTTT.